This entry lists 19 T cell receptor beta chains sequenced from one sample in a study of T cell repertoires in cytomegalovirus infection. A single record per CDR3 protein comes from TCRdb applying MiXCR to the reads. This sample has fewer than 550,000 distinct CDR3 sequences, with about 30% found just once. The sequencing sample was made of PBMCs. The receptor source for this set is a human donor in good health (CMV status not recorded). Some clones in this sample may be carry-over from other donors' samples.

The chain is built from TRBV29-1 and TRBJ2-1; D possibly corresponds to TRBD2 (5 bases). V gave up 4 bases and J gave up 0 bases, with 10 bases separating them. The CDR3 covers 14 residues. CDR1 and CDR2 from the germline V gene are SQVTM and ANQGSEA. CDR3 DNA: TGCAGCGTTGTCCCGGGGAGCTCCTACAATGAGCAGTTCTTC. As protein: CSVVPGSSYNEQFF.

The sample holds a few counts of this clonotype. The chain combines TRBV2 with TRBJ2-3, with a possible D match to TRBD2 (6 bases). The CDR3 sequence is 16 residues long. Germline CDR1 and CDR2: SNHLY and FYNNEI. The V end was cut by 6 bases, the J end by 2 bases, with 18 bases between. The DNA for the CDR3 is TGTGCCAGCAGCTTGGACAATAGCGGCTTCACAGATACGCAGTATTTT. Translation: CASSLDNSGFTDTQYF.

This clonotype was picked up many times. This CDR3 is CASSRRQANSPLHF. Written as DNA, the CDR3 is TGTGCCAGCAGCCGGAGGCAGGCTAATTCACCCCTCCACTTT. This chain joins TRBV3-1 and TRBJ1-6; D is uncertain. Trimming left V 4 bases short and J 6 bases short, with 10 bases between. The CDR3 spans 14 residues. The germline gives CDR1 LGHDT, CDR2 YNNKEL (reference sequence).

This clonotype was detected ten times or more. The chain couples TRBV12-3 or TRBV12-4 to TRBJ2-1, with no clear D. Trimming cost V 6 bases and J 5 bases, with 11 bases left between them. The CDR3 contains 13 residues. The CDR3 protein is CASSTDRDNEQFF. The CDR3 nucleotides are TGTGCCAGCAGCACCGACCGTGACAATGAGCAGTTCTTC.

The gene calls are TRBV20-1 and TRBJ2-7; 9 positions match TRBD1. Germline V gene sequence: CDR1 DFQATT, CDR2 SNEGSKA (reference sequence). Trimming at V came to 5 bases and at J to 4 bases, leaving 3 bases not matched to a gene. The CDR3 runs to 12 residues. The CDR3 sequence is CSAGGQGYEQYF. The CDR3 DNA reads TGCAGTGCTGGAGGACAGGGGTACGAGCAGTACTTC.

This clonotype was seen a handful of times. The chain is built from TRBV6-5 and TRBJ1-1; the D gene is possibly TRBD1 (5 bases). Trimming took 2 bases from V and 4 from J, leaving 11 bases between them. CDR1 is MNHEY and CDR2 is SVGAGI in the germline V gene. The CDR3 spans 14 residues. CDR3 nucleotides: TGTGCCAGCAGTTACGGGTCAGGGAGCACTGAAGCTTTCTTT. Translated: CASSYGSGSTEAFF.

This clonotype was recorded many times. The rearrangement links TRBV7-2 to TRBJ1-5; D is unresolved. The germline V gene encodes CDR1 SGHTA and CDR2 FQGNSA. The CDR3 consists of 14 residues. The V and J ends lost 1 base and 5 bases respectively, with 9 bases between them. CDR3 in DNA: TGTGCCAGCAGCTTAGAGGGCGGAGATCAGCCCCAGCATTTT. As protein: CASSLEGGDQPQHF. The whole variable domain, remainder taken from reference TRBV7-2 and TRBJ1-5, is GAGVSQSPSNKVTEKGKDVELRCDPISGHTALYWYRQSLGQGLEFLIYFQGNSAPDKSGLPSDRFSAERTGGSVSTLTIQRTQQEDSAVYLCASSLEGGDQPQHFGDGTRLSIL.

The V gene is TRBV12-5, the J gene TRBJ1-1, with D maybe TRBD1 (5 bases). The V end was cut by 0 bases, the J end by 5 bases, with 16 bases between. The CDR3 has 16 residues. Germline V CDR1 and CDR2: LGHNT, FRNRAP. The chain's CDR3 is CASGLVISGMGTEAFF. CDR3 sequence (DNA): TGTGCTAGTGGTTTGGTAATTTCAGGGATGGGGACTGAAGCTTTCTTT.

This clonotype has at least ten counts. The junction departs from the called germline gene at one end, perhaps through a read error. For the CDR3, the DNA is TGTGCCAGCAGCTCAACGAGCGGGCTCGGGGGGTGG. It yields the protein CASSSTSGLGGW. The chain combines TRBV7-2 with TRBJ2-1; TRBD2 matches at 7 bases. Germline V gene data show CDR1 as SGHTA and CDR2 as FQGNSA. The length of the CDR3 is 12 residues.

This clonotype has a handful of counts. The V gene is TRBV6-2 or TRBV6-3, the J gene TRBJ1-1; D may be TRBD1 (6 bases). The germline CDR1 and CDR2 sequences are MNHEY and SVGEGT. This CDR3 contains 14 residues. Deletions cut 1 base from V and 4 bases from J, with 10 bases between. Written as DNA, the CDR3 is TGTGCCAGCAGTTACTATCAGGGGAGCACTGAAGCTTTCTTT. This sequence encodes CASSYYQGSTEAFF.

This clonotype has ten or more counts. CDR3 sequence reads: CASSFSPANTEAFF. In DNA, the CDR3 is TGTGCCAGCAGCTTCTCTCCCGCGAACACTGAAGCTTTCTTT. This chain connects TRBV11-3 to TRBJ1-1, with D unresolved. Trimming cost V 3 bases and J 1 base, with 9 bases left between them. The germline gives CDR1 SGHNT, CDR2 YENEEA. This CDR3 has 14 amino acids.

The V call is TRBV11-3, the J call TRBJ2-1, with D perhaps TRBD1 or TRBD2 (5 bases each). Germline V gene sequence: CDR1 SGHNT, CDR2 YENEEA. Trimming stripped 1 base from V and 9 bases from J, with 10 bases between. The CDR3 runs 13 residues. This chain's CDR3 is CASSLGDGGEQFF. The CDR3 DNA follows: TGTGCCAGCAGCTTAGGGGACGGTGGTGAGCAGTTCTTC.

The CDR3 loop reads CASSLFSGDGYTF. The CDR3 DNA reads as TGTGCCAGCAGTTTATTCTCAGGGGATGGCTACACCTTC. The chain recombines TRBV27 with TRBJ1-2; TRBD1 is a possible D gene (6 bases). Trimming pared 1 base from V and 6 bases from J, leaving 9 bases between. The CDR3 totals 13 residues. Germline loops: CDR1 MNHEY, CDR2 SMNVEV (reference sequence).

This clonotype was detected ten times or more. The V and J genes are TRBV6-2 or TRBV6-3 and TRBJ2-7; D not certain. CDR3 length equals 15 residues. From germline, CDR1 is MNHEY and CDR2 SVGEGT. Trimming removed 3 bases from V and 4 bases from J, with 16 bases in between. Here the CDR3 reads CASSYGRRFGYEQYV. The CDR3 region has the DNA TGTGCCAGCAGTTATGGACGGCGGTTTGGGTACGAGCAGTACGTC.

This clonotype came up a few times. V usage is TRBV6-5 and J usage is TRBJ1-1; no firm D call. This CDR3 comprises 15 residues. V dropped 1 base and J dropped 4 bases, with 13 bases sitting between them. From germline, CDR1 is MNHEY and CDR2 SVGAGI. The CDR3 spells CASSYWQTLSTEAFF. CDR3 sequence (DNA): TGTGCCAGCAGTTACTGGCAGACGTTGAGCACTGAAGCTTTCTTT.

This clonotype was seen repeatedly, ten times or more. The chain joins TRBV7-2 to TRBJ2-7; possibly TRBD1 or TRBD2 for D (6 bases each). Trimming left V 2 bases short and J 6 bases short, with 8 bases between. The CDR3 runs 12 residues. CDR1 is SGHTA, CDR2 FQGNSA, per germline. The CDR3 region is CASSLRGLEQYF. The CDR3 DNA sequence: TGTGCCAGCAGCTTACGGGGGCTCGAGCAGTACTTC.

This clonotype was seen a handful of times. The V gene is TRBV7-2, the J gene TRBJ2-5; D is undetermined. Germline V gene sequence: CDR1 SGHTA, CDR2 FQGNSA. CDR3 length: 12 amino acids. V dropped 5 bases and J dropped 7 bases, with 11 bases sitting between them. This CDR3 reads CASSHPGATQYF. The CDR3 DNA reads TGTGCCAGCAGCCACCCAGGCGCGACCCAGTACTTC. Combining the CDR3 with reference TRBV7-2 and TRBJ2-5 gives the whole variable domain GAGVSQSPSNKVTEKGKDVELRCDPISGHTALYWYRQSLGQGLEFLIYFQGNSAPDKSGLPSDRFSAERTGGSVSTLTIQRTQQEDSAVYLCASSHPGATQYFGPGTRLLVL.

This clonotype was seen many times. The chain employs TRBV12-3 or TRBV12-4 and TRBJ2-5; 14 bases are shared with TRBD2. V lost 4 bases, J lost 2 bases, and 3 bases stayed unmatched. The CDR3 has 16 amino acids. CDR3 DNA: TGTGCCAGCAGTTCGCGGACTAGCGGGGGGCAAGAGACCCAGTACTTC. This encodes CASSSRTSGGQETQYF.

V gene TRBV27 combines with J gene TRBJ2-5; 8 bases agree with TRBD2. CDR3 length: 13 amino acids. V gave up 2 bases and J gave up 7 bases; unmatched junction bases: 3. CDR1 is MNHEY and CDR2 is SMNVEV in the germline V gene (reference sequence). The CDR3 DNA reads TGTGCCAGCAGTTTAGGAACTAGCGGGACCCAGTACTTC. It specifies CASSLGTSGTQYF.